This TCR beta chain came from a study of cytotoxic CD8 clonotypes in ibrutinib-treated CLL. Produced via immunoSEQ multiplex PCR; TCRdb's table is partial and in-frame only. The sample contains 90,000 to 95,000 clones, approximately 77% of which appear only once. Source: PBMCs, taken after 24 months of ibrutinib treatment. The sequence came from a human donor with chronic lymphocytic leukemia.

CDR3 sequence: CASSPEGQGGNYGYTF. As DNA, the CDR3 is TGTGCCAGCTCACCTGAAGGACAGGGCGGGAACTATGGCTACACCTTC. This chain joins TRBV18 and TRBJ1-2; 8 bases align to TRBD1. Germline V lookup: CDR1 KGHSH, CDR2 LQKENI. V shed 3 bases and J 2 bases; nucleotides not matched to a gene: 8. CDR3 length: 16 amino acids.